Detailed here is one T cell receptor (beta chain). The data stem from a study of blood T cell repertoires in COVID-19. At the level of the study: T cells, B-cell-depleted T cells, or PBMCs supplied cDNA or gDNA.

Germline V gene lookup returns CDR1 SGHTA and CDR2 FQGTGA. This CDR3 spans 16 amino acids. With 1 base clipped from V and 1 base from J, the junction kept 2 bases outside the gene matches. TCRdb keeps only in-frame clones here, not all; method: immunoSEQ multiplex PCR. Here the sample spans more than 95,000 clones, roughly 87% being singletons. This rearrangement joins TRBV7-3 to TRBJ2-3; 10 bases agree with TRBD1. Sample: peripheral blood. The TCR comes from a human donor in a cohort sampled during active COVID-19. CDR3 sequence: CASSLKGTGGTDTQYF. CDR3 DNA: TGTGCCAGCAGCTTAAAAGGGACAGGGGGCACAGATACGCAGTATTTT.